This T cell receptor beta chain was identified during a study of cytotoxic CD8 clonotypes in ibrutinib-treated CLL. This table comes from immunoSEQ multiplex PCR, and its TCRdb copy is limited to in-frame clones, with some not included. The data contain approximately 48,000 clones, roughly 53% of them singletons. Germline values: CDR1 SQVTM, CDR2 ANQGSEA. The CDR3 has 11 residues. This chain links TRBV29-1 with TRBJ1-1, with D possibly matching TRBD1 (5 bases). The sample was PBMCs, taken after 12 months of ibrutinib treatment. This TCR came from a human donor with chronic lymphocytic leukemia. The CDR3 loop reads CRVGRNTEAFF. The CDR3 bases are TGCAGAGTGGGACGGAACACTGAAGCTTTCTTT. Full variable domain (outside the CDR3, taken from reference TRBV29-1 and TRBJ1-1): SAVISQKPSRDICQRGTSLTIQCQVDSQVTMMFWYRQQPGQSLTLIATANQGSEATYESGFVIDKFPISRPNLTFSTLTVSNMSPEDSSIYLCRVGRNTEAFFGQGTRLTVV.